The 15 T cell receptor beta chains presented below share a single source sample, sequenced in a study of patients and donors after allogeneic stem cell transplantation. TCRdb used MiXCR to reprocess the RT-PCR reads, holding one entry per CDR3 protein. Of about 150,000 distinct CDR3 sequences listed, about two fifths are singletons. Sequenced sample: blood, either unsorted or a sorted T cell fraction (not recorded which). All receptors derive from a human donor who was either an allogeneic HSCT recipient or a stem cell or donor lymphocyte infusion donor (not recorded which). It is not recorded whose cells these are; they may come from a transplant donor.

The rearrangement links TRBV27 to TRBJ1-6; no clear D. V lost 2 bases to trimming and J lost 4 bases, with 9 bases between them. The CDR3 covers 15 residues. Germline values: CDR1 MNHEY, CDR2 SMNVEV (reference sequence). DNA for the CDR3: TGTGCCAGCAGTTTAGTGGTCCCGTATAATTCACCCCTCCACTTT. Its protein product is CASSLVVPYNSPLHF.

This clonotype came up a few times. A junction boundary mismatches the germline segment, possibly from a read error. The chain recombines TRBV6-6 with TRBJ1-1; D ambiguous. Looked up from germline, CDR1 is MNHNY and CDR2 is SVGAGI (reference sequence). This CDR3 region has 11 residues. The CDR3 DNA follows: TGCGCCAGCAGCTGGGGCACTGAAGCTTTCTTT. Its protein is CASSWGTEAFF.

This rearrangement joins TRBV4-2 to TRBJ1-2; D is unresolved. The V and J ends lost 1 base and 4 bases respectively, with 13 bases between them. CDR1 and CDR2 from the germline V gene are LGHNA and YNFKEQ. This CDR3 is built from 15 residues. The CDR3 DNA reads TGTGCCAGCAGCCAAGGGAAGGGCCACCTCTATGGCTACACCTTC. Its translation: CASSQGKGHLYGYTF.

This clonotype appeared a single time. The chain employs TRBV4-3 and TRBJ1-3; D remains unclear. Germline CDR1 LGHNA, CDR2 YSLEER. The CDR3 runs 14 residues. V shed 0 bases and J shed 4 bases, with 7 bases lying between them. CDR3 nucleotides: TGCGCCAGCAGCCAAGATCACAGAGGAAACACCATATATTTT. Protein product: CASSQDHRGNTIYF.

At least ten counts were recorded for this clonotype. This CDR3 is CASSLDRAINQPQHF. CDR3 nucleotide sequence: TGTGCCAGCAGTCTCGACAGGGCGATTAATCAGCCCCAGCATTTT. The V call is TRBV6-2 or TRBV6-3, the J call TRBJ1-5, with 7 bases lining up with TRBD1. The V and J ends lost 5 bases and 4 bases, in that order; junction bases with no gene match: 8. In germline, CDR1 is MNHEY, CDR2 SVGEGT. The CDR3 contains 15 residues.

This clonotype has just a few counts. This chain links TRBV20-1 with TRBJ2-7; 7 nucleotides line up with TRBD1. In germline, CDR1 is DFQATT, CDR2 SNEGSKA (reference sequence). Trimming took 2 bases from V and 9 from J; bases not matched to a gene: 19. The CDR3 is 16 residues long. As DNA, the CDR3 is TGCAGTGCTAGAAGAGCCGGGACAGTCCTTCCCAGGGGGCAGTACTTC. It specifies CSARRAGTVLPRGQYF.

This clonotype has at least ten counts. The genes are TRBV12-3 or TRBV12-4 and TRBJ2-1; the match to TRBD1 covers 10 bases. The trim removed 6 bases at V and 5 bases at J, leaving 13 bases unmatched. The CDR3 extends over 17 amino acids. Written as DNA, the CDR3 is TGTGCCAGCAGCCACCCACTGGGGACAGGGGTCCACAATGAGCAGTTCTTC. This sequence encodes CASSHPLGTGVHNEQFF.

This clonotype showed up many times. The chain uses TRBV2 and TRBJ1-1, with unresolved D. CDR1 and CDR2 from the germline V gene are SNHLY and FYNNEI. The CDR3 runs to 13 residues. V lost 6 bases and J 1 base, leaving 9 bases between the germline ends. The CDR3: CASSALQNTEAFF. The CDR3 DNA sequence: TGTGCCAGCAGCGCCTTACAGAACACTGAAGCTTTCTTT.

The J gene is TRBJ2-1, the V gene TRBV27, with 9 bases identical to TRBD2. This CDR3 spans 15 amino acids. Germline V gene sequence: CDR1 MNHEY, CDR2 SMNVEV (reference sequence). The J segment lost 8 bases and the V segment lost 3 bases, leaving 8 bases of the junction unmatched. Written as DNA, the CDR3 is TGTGCCAGCAGTTTTTTAGCGGGGGAATTCGATGAGCAGTTCTTC. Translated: CASSFLAGEFDEQFF.

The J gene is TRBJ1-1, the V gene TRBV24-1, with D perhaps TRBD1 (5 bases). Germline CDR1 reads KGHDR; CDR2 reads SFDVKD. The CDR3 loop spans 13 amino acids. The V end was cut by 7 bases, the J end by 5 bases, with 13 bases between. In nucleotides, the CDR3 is TGTGCCACCAGGAGGAGGGGAGGGACTGAAGCTTTCTTT. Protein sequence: CATRRRGGTEAFF.

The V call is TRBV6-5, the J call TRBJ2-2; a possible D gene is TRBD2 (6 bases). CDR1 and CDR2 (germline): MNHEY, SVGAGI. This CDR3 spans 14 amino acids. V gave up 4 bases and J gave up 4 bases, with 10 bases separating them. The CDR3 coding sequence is TGTGCCAGCAGTTGGAATAGCGGCACCGGGGAGCTGTTTTTT. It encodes CASSWNSGTGELFF.

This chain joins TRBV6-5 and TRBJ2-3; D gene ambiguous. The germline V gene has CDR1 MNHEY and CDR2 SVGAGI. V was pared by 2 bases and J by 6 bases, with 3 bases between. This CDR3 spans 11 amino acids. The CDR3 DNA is TGTGCCAGCAGTTACGTCGATACGCAGTATTTT. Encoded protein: CASSYVDTQYF.

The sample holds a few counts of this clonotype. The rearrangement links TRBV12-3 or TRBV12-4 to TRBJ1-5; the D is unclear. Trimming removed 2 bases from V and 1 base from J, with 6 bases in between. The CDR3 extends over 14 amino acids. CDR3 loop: CASSLWESNQPQHF. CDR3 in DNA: TGTGCCAGCAGTTTATGGGAGAGCAATCAGCCCCAGCATTTT.

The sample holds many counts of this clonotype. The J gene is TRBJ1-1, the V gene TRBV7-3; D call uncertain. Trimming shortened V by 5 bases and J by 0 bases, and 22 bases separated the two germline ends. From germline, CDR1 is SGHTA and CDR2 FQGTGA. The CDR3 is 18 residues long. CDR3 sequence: CASSALGGIARMNTEAFF. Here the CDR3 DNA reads TGTGCCAGCAGCGCCCTGGGTGGAATAGCCAGGATGAACACTGAAGCTTTCTTT.

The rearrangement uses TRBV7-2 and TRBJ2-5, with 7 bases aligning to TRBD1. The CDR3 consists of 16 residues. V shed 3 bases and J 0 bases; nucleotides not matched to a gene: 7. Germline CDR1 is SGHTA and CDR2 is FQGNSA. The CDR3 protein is CASSFFSGGHQETQYF. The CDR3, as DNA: TGTGCCAGCAGCTTTTTTTCAGGGGGACACCAAGAGACCCAGTACTTC.